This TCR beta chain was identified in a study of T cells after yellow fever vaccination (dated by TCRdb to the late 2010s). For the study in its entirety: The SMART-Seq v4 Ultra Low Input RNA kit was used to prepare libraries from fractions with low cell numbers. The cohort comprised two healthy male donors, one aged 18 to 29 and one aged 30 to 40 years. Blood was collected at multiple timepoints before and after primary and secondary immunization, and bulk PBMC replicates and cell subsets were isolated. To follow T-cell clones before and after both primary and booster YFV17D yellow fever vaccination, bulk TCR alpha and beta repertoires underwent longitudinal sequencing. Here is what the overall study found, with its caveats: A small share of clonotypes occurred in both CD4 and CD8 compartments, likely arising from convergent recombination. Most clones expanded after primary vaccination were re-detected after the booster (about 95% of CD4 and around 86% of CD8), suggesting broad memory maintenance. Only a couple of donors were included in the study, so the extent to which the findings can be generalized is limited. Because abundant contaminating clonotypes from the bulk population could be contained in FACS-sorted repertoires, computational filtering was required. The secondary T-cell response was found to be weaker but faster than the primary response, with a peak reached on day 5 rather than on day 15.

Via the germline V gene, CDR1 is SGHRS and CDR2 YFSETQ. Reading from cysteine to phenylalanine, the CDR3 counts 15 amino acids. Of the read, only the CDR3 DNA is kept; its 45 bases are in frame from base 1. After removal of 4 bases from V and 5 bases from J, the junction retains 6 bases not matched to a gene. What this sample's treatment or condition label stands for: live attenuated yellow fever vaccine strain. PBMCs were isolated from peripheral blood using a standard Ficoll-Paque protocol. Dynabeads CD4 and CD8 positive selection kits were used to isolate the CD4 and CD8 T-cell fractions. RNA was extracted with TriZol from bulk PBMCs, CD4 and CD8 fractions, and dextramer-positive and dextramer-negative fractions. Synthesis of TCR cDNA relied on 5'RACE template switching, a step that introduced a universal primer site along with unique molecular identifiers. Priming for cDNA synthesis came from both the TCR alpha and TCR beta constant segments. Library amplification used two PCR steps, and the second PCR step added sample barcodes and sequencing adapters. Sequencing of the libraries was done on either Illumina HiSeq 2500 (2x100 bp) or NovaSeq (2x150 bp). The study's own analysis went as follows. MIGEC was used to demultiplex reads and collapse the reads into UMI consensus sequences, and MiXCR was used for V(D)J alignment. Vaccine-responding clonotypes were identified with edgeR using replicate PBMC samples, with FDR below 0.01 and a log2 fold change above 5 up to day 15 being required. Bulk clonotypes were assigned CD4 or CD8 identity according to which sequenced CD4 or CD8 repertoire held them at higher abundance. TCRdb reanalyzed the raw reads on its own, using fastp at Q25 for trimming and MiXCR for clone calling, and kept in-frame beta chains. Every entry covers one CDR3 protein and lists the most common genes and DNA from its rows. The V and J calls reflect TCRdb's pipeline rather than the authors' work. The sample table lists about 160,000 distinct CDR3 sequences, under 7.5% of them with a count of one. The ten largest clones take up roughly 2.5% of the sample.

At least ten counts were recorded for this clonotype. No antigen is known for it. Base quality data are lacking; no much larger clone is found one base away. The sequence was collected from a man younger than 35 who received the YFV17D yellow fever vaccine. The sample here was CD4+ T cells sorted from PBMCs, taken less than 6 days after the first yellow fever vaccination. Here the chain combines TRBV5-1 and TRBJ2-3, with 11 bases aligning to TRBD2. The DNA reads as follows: TGCGCCAGCAGCAGATCCACTAGCGGGGGAGATACGCAGTATTTT. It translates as CASSRSTSGGDTQYF.